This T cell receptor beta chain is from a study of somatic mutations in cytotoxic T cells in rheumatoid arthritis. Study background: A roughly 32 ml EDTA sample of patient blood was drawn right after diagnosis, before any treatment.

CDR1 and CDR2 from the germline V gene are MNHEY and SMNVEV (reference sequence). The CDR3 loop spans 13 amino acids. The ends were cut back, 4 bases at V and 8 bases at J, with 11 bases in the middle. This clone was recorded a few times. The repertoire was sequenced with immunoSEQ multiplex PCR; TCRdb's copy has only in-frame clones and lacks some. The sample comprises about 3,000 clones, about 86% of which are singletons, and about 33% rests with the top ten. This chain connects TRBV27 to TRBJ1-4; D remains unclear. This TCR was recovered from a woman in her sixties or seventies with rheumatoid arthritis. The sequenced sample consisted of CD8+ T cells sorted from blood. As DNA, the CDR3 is TGTGCCAGCAGTTCGGGAATAAGGGAAAAACTGTTTTTT. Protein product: CASSSGIREKLFF.